Each of the 22 T cell receptor beta chains below was sequenced from the same sample in a study of cytomegalovirus exposure and HLA in healthy donors. PCR employed 60 Vbeta and 13 Jbeta primers. Generated by immunoSEQ multiplex PCR, the TCRdb table keeps only in-frame clones and is missing some. Of 160,000 or so clones listed, around 76% are singletons. Sequenced: PBMCs. The source of these receptors is a woman in her 40s in good health and CMV-seronegative.

This chain links TRBV7-9 with TRBJ1-1, with 9 bases lining up with TRBD1. The junction had 16 bases not matched to a gene; V was cut back by 5 bases and J by 0 bases. The CDR3 is made up of 19 amino acids. In germline, CDR1 is SEHNR, CDR2 FQNEAQ (reference sequence). The CDR3 DNA sequence: TGTGCCAGCAGCGTCCGCGATATCCGGGACAGGGAGATGAACACTGAAGCTTTCTTT. Translated: CASSVRDIRDREMNTEAFF.

The chain has TRBV28 and TRBJ2-7, with 9 bases aligning to TRBD1. V was clipped by 3 bases and J by 3 bases; unmatched bases: 6. In germline, CDR1 is MDHEN, CDR2 SYDVKM. This CDR3 has 15 residues. In DNA form, the CDR3 reads TGTGCCAGCAGTTTCAAGGGACAGGGTTACTACGAGCAGTACTTC. Amino acids: CASSFKGQGYYEQYF.

The chain carries TRBV30 and TRBJ1-2, with D possibly TRBD1 on 5 matching bases. The germline gives CDR1 GTSNPN, CDR2 SVGIG (reference sequence). The CDR3 runs 16 residues. Trimming cost V 1 base and J 0 bases, with 15 bases left between them. For the CDR3, the DNA is TGTGCCTGGAGTGGCTCTGGGGCAACTGCTAACTATGGCTACACCTTC. This encodes CAWSGSGATANYGYTF.

The J gene is TRBJ1-2, the V gene TRBV5-4; the match to TRBD1 covers 10 bases. There are 14 residues in the CDR3. Unmatched junction bases numbered 6, after V lost 4 bases and J lost 6 bases. Germline assignment: CDR1 SGHNT and CDR2 YYREEE (reference sequence). CDR3 residues: CASSLSGTGDGYTF. CDR3 DNA sequence: TGTGCCAGCAGCCTCTCCGGGACAGGGGATGGCTACACCTTC.

The chain recombines TRBV28 with TRBJ2-7; TRBD1 is a possible D gene (6 bases). This CDR3 spans 14 amino acids. With 3 bases removed from V and 3 bases from J, the gap between germline ends came to 12 bases. The germline V gene has CDR1 MDHEN and CDR2 SYDVKM. As DNA, the CDR3 is TGTGCCAGCAGTTTTGGTCTAGGGGGCTACGAGCAGTACTTC. The encoded protein is CASSFGLGGYEQYF.

The CDR3 bases are TGTGCCAGCAGTATAACTAGCGGGAAAGACGAGCAGTACTTC. Its translation is CASSITSGKDEQYF. V gene TRBV2 combines with J gene TRBJ2-7; 10 bases are shared with TRBD2. Germline CDR1 is SNHLY and CDR2 is FYNNEI. The length of the CDR3 is 14 residues. The V segment lost 5 bases and the J segment 5 bases; nucleotides outside the gene matches: 6.

The rearrangement joins TRBV5-8 to TRBJ1-5; D gene unclear. The CDR3 runs 16 residues. Germline CDR1 is SGHTS and CDR2 is YDEGEE. Trimming stripped 4 bases from V and 2 bases from J, with 16 bases between. The CDR3 loop reads CASSKLRGSGNQPQHF. CDR3 sequence (DNA): TGTGCCAGCAGCAAATTGCGGGGTTCGGGCAATCAGCCCCAGCATTTT.

The J gene is TRBJ1-5, the V gene TRBV7-6; 7 bases are shared with TRBD1. There are 15 residues in the CDR3. J gave up 4 bases and V 5 bases, and 8 bases lay outside the gene matches. CDR1 is SGHVS, CDR2 FNYEAQ, per germline. CDR3 loop: CASSAGTAGNQPQHF. The CDR3 coding sequence is TGTGCCAGCAGCGCAGGGACAGCCGGGAATCAGCCCCAGCATTTT.

This clone was recorded a few times. This chain links TRBV7-3 with TRBJ2-7; TRBD2 aligns across 11 bases. Looked up from germline, CDR1 is SGHTA and CDR2 is FQGTGA. The CDR3 totals 16 residues. The trim removed 4 bases at V and 5 bases at J, leaving 10 bases unmatched. The CDR3 is CASSSHPLAGGHEQYF. The CDR3 bases are TGTGCCAGCAGCTCGCACCCTCTAGCGGGGGGACACGAGCAGTACTTC.

This clone was seen a few times. The gene calls are TRBV7-9 and TRBJ2-2; 8 bases fit TRBD2. Germline CDR1 and CDR2: SEHNR and FQNEAQ (reference sequence). The CDR3 runs 16 residues. Trimming removed 3 bases from V and 3 bases from J; junction bases left unmatched: 6. Here the CDR3 reads CASSFTSGMDTGELFF. The CDR3 bases are TGTGCCAGCAGCTTTACTAGCGGTATGGACACCGGGGAGCTGTTTTTT. Drawing the rest from reference TRBV7-9 and TRBJ2-2, the complete variable domain is DTGVSQNPRHKITKRGQNVTFRCDPISEHNRLYWYRQTLGQGPEFLTYFQNEAQLEKSRLLSDRFSAERPKGSFSTLEIQRTEQGDSAMYLCASSFTSGMDTGELFFGEGSRLTVL.

The CDR3 coding sequence is TGTGCCAGCAGCGTAGGTTCCCCGGGGGATACGCAGTATTTT. It translates to CASSVGSPGDTQYF. The genes are TRBV9 and TRBJ2-3; D possibly corresponds to TRBD2 (5 bases). V lost 0 bases and J lost 6, with 11 bases in between. The CDR3 runs to 14 residues. Germline assignment: CDR1 SGDLS and CDR2 YYNGEE.

The CDR3 DNA reads TGTGCCAACAGCACCAGGGGCCCTCAAGAGACCCAGTACTTC. Translated, it gives CANSTRGPQETQYF. This chain connects TRBV28 to TRBJ2-5, with D perhaps matching TRBD1 (6 bases). Trimming took 10 bases from V and 2 from J, leaving 17 bases between them. Germline V gives CDR1 MDHEN, CDR2 SYDVKM. CDR3 length: 14 residues.

The rearrangement links TRBV4-2 to TRBJ2-5; TRBD2 agrees at 9 bases. The CDR3 consists of 16 residues. CDR1 LGHNA and CDR2 YNFKEQ come from the germline V gene. The ends lost 4 bases at V and 2 bases at J; junction bases unmatched: 8. The CDR3 region is CASSPKTSGPQETQYF. The CDR3 nucleotides are TGTGCCAGCAGCCCCAAGACTAGCGGCCCTCAAGAGACCCAGTACTTC.

The chain has TRBV7-9 and TRBJ1-1, with D hard to call. Trimming took 4 bases from V and 1 from J, leaving 10 bases between them. CDR1 and CDR2 (germline): SEHNR, FQNEAQ (reference sequence). This CDR3 comprises 14 residues. Here the CDR3 DNA reads TGTGCCAGCAGCTCGAGGACTGCGAACACTGAAGCTTTCTTT. Encoded protein: CASSSRTANTEAFF.

The chain uses TRBV25-1 and TRBJ2-1; 16 bases align to TRBD2. This CDR3 contains 16 residues. In germline, CDR1 is MGHDK, CDR2 SYGVNS. V lost 2 bases and J lost 11; bases outside the gene matches: 6. The CDR3 bases are TGTGCCAGCAGTGAAGTGGGACTAGCGGGAGGGCCCAAGCAGTTCTTC. This gives the protein CASSEVGLAGGPKQFF.

The CDR3 loop reads CASSLMASLSNEQFF. The CDR3 region has the DNA TGCGCCAGCAGCTTGATGGCTAGCCTTTCCAATGAGCAGTTCTTC. The chain recombines TRBV5-1 with TRBJ2-1; D may be TRBD2 (5 bases). V was clipped by 1 base and J by 6 bases, with 14 bases between them. The CDR3 totals 15 residues. The germline V gene encodes CDR1 SGHRS and CDR2 YFSETQ.

The rearrangement uses TRBV27 and TRBJ2-7; 7 positions match TRBD1. V lost 6 bases and J lost 1; bases outside the gene matches: 6. From germline, CDR1 is MNHEY and CDR2 SMNVEV (reference sequence). The CDR3 contains 14 residues. The CDR3 sequence: CASRARDRSYEQYF. The CDR3 region has the DNA TGTGCCAGCAGAGCCCGGGACAGATCCTACGAGCAGTACTTC.

The V gene is TRBV5-1, the J gene TRBJ1-2, with D unclear. Germline V CDR1 and CDR2: SGHRS, YFSETQ. Trimming took off 5 bases at V and 2 bases at J, with 10 bases between the two ends. The CDR3 runs 13 residues. The CDR3 loop reads CASSTDYNYGYTF. The CDR3 DNA is TGCGCCAGCAGTACCGACTACAACTATGGCTACACCTTC.

This clone was counted between two and nine times. J is TRBJ2-6 and V is TRBV19; TRBD2 is a possible D gene (5 bases). Germline V gene lookup returns CDR1 LNHDA and CDR2 SQIVND (reference sequence). Trimming took 4 bases from V and 2 from J, leaving 12 bases between them. The CDR3 is made up of 16 amino acids. CDR3 nucleotide sequence: TGTGCCAGTAGTAGAGGGTCCGGAGCTGGGGCCAACGTCCTGACTTTC. This gives the protein CASSRGSGAGANVLTF.

The chain joins TRBV27 to TRBJ2-1; perhaps TRBD2 as D (6 bases). Per germline, CDR1 MNHEY and CDR2 SMNVEV (reference sequence). V lost 4 bases to trimming and J lost 5 bases, with 18 bases between them. CDR3 length: 16 residues. This chain's CDR3 is CASSSLGEDFNNEQFF. The CDR3, as DNA: TGTGCCAGCAGTTCTTTAGGGGAGGATTTCAACAATGAGCAGTTCTTC.

The chain links TRBV5-1 to TRBJ2-2; TRBD1 is a possible D gene (5 bases). V lost 4 bases and J lost 4, with 11 bases in between. There are 14 residues in the CDR3. Germline assignment: CDR1 SGHRS and CDR2 YFSETQ. The DNA of the CDR3 is TGCGCCAGCAGCACACAGGACCTCACCGGGGAGCTGTTTTTT. This translates into CASSTQDLTGELFF.

The V call is TRBV9, the J call TRBJ1-6; weak D call: TRBD1 (5 bases). CDR1 and CDR2 (germline): SGDLS, YYNGEE. Between the trimmed V and J ends, which lost 3 bases and 9 bases, there was a span of 16 bases. The CDR3 loop spans 15 amino acids. CDR3 nucleotides: TGTGCCAGCAGCGAGGCAGGGTACCCTGGTTCACCCCTCCACTTT. Protein: CASSEAGYPGSPLHF.